The present TCR beta chain was sequenced within a study of blood T cell repertoires in COVID-19. Study at large: Samples representing acute and convalescent COVID-19 were sourced from the United States, Italy and Spain. Nucleic acid was either cDNA or gDNA, and it came from T cells, B-cell-depleted T cells, or PBMCs.

Study processing details: Amplification with reference gene primers provided the estimates of nucleated cell counts. Here immunoSEQ multiplex PCR was the method, and the copy in TCRdb shows in-frame clones only, minus some. V and J calls and clone size follow that table, whereas D and trimming were derived from the DNA. The sample carries 59,000 or so clones, roughly 90% recorded once. Germline CDR1 and CDR2: MDHEN and SYDVKM. The CDR3 is 16 amino acids. After removal of 6 bases from V and 4 bases from J, the junction contained 12 bases not matched to a gene. The TCR was taken from a human donor in a cohort sampled during active COVID-19. The sample was peripheral blood. The chain carries TRBV28 and TRBJ2-3, with 8 bases aligning to TRBD2. CDR3 in amino acids: CASSPPGLVLSDTQYF. CDR3 DNA: TGTGCCAGCAGCCCTCCGGGACTAGTTCTTTCAGATACGCAGTATTTT.